Here is one T cell receptor (beta chain) with its context. Antigen specificity is unknown. Sequenced by immunoSEQ multiplex PCR; TCRdb stores in-frame clones only, minus some. In the table there are about 93,000 clones, 80% to 95% of which are singletons. This specimen belongs to a study of graft-versus-host responses after intestinal transplantation. CDR3 size: 16 residues. The V end lost 2 bases, the J end lost 4 bases, and 15 bases lay between the germline ends. The germline V gene has CDR1 LGHNA and CDR2 YNFKEQ. The sequence was obtained from a human donor who received an intestinal transplant. The material was unstimulated CD8+ T cells sorted from spleen or lymph node cells, obtained before intestinal transplant. The chain uses TRBV4-2 and TRBJ2-1; a weak D match, TRBD1 (6 bases). CDR3 amino acids: CASSQSGQTPYNEQFF. The CDR3 bases are TGTGCCAGCAGCCAATCGGGACAAACCCCTTACAATGAGCAGTTCTTC.